This T cell receptor (beta chain) was sequenced for a study of T cell repertoires in cytomegalovirus infection. Study background: An indication of both CMV infection and matching HLA type came from public TCR beta signatures. Whole-study results and caveats: The response measured ex vivo was dominated by TCR beta clonotypes (HLA-C-restricted and CMV-specific).

Via MiXCR, TCRdb re-called the reads, giving one row per CDR3 protein. The table includes 800,000 to 950,000 distinct CDR3 sequences, approximately 32% detected once. Worth noting for this clonotype: The antigen is not known.

Germline V lookup: CDR1 SGHAT, CDR2 FQDESV (reference sequence). The length of the CDR3 is 15 residues. V trimming: 1 base; J trimming: 4 bases; junction bases outside the gene matches: 5. The sequencing used cultured CD8+ T cells from PBMCs, collected from culture after CMV antigen stimulation. The TCR sequence derives from a human donor in good health (CMV status not recorded). Some clones in this sample may be carry-over from other donors' samples. V gene TRBV11-1 combines with J gene TRBJ2-3; 7 nucleotides align to TRBD2. CDR3 DNA sequence: TGTGCCAGCAGCTTAGTCCTAGCGGTTGCAGATACGCAGTATTTT. It yields the protein CASSLVLAVADTQYF.